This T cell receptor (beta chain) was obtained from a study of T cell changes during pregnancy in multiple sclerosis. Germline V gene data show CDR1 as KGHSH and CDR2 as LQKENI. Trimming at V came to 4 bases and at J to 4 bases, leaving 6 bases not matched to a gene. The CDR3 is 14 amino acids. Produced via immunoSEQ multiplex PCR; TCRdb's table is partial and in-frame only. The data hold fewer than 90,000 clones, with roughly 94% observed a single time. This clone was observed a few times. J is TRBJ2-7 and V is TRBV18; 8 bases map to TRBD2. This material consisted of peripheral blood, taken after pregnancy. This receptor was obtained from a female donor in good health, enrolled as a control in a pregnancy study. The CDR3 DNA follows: TGTGCCAGCTCACGCCAGCGGGAGTCGTACGAGCAGTACTTC. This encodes CASSRQRESYEQYF.